Listed here are 29 T cell receptor beta chains from one sample, sequenced in a study of CD8 T cells in ankylosing spondylitis. Notes on the study in general: Seemingly characteristic of ankylosing spondylitis blood was a TCR beta motif consisting of under 10 highly homologous variants.

MiXCR was run by TCRdb on the 5' RACE reads, yielding one entry per CDR3 protein. The table shows approximately 500,000 distinct CDR3 sequences, with roughly 12% occurring only once. Antigens of these TCRs are unknown. Sequenced sample: blood, either unsorted or a sorted T cell fraction (not recorded which). The receptors originated from a male donor with ankylosing spondylitis.

Worth noting for this clonotype: Its ends do not fully match the called genes, so a read error is possible. The rearrangement uses TRBV28 and TRBJ1-2; 8 bases fit TRBD1. Germline V gene data show CDR1 as MDHEN and CDR2 as SYDVKM. The CDR3 extends over 14 amino acids. DNA for the CDR3: TGTGCCAGCAGCCCCAGGGGGCGAGACTATGGCTACGCCTTC. Translating it yields CASSPRGRDYGYAF.

The genes are TRBV6-1 and TRBJ1-3; 9 bases fit TRBD1. After removal of 6 bases from V and 8 bases from J, the junction contained 8 bases not matched to a gene. The CDR3 runs to 14 residues. Germline assignment: CDR1 MNHNS and CDR2 SASEGT. The chain's CDR3 is CASSPTGGGDTIYF. As DNA, the CDR3 is TGTGCCAGCAGCCCGACAGGGGGGGGGGACACCATATATTTT.

This clonotype showed up just a few times. The chain links TRBV27 to TRBJ2-7; TRBD2 matches 11 bases. The CDR3 spans 15 residues. V dropped 5 bases and J dropped 6; count of bases not matched to a gene: 9. CDR1 MNHEY and CDR2 SMNVEV come from the germline V gene (reference sequence). In nucleotides, the CDR3 is TGTGCCAGCAGTCTTTTTAGCGGGAGGGTGACCGAGCAGTACTTC. Protein sequence: CASSLFSGRVTEQYF.

This chain connects TRBV7-9 to TRBJ1-6; maybe TRBD1 (5 bases). The CDR3 sequence is 16 residues long. The V gene's germline CDR1 is SEHNR and CDR2 FQNEAQ (reference sequence). Trimming took off 7 bases at V and 5 bases at J, with 18 bases between the two ends. This chain's CDR3 is CASTGQGGSNNSPLHF. CDR3 nucleotide sequence: TGTGCCAGCACCGGCCAGGGCGGCAGTAATAATTCACCCCTCCACTTT.

The gene calls are TRBV6-1 and TRBJ2-1, with 9 bases lining up with TRBD2. CDR3 length: 15 amino acids. Germline V lookup: CDR1 MNHNS, CDR2 SASEGT. The trim removed 6 bases at V and 7 bases at J, leaving 10 bases unmatched. The CDR3 DNA follows: TGTGCCAGCAGCTCCCTAGCGGGACCGCGAAATGAGCAGTTCTTC. This codes for CASSSLAGPRNEQFF.

This clonotype was observed a handful of times. The chain is built from TRBV5-6 and TRBJ2-1; 9 bases agree with TRBD2. The V gene's germline CDR1 is SGHDT and CDR2 YYEEEE. There are 18 residues in the CDR3. V lost 4 bases to trimming and J lost 4 bases; unmatched junction nucleotides: 15. CDR3 sequence reads: CASSLAASGRTKYNEQFF. For the CDR3, the DNA is TGTGCCAGCAGCCTTGCGGCGAGCGGGAGGACTAAATACAATGAGCAGTTCTTC.

This clonotype was detected only once. A read error may be the cause here, since a much bigger clone is one base away. The chain employs TRBV27 and TRBJ1-2, with D maybe TRBD1 (6 bases). The CDR3 loop spans 14 amino acids. The V and J ends lost 2 bases and 5 bases respectively, with 12 bases between them. Germline CDR1 reads MNHEY; CDR2 reads SMNVEV (reference sequence). Written as DNA, the CDR3 is TGTGCCAGCAGTTTAAAGGGGGTAGGTTATGGCTACACCTTC. This encodes CASSLKGVGYGYTF.

This clonotype was seen many times. CDR3: CASSPTSVTSYEQYF. As DNA, the CDR3 is TGCGCCAGCAGCCCGACTAGCGTAACTTCCTACGAGCAGTACTTC. The gene calls are TRBV5-1 and TRBJ2-7, with TRBD2 matching 8 bases. CDR1 is SGHRS and CDR2 is YFSETQ in the germline V gene. V trimming: 4 bases; J trimming: 1 base; junction bases outside the gene matches: 7. The CDR3 is 15 amino acids.

This clonotype was counted a few times. CDR3 sequence (DNA): TGTGCCAGCAGTGATTGGGACTCCTATATGAACACTGAAGCTTTCTTT. The encoded protein is CASSDWDSYMNTEAFF. The chain is built from TRBV2 and TRBJ1-1, with D maybe TRBD1 (5 bases). Germline CDR1 SNHLY, CDR2 FYNNEI. V lost 3 bases and J 0 bases, leaving 14 bases between the germline ends. This CDR3 has 16 residues.

This clonotype showed up many times. The rearrangement uses TRBV7-9 and TRBJ2-7; D is uncertain. CDR1 and CDR2 (germline): SEHNR, FQNEAQ (reference sequence). Trimming took off 1 base at V and 4 bases at J, with 11 bases between the two ends. The CDR3 is made up of 14 amino acids. The CDR3, as DNA: TGTGCCAGCAGCTTAGGGGCGGCAGCGTACGAGCAGTACTTC. Translation: CASSLGAAAYEQYF.

This clonotype has more than one count but fewer than ten. The rearrangement links TRBV27 to TRBJ2-1, with TRBD2 matching 9 bases. The CDR3 has 15 amino acids. Per germline, CDR1 MNHEY and CDR2 SMNVEV (reference sequence). V shed 5 bases and J 7 bases; nucleotides not matched to a gene: 9. The CDR3 sequence is CASSPRGGVRNEQFF. The CDR3 coding sequence is TGTGCCAGCAGTCCTCGCGGGGGGGTCAGGAATGAGCAGTTCTTC.

V gene TRBV20-1 combines with J gene TRBJ2-3; D not resolved. V lost 2 bases, J lost 5 bases, and 11 bases lay in between. CDR3 length: 13 residues. From germline, CDR1 is DFQATT and CDR2 SNEGSKA (reference sequence). CDR3 residues: CSARKALGDTQYF. The CDR3 nucleotides read TGCAGTGCTAGAAAGGCCCTCGGAGATACGCAGTATTTT.

The V call is TRBV29-1, the J call TRBJ2-3; 7 bases are a match to TRBD2. Germline V gene data show CDR1 as SQVTM and CDR2 as ANQGSEA. The length of the CDR3 is 16 residues. V was clipped by 1 base and J by 0 bases; unmatched bases: 7. As DNA, the CDR3 is TGCAGCGTTGAAGGAGGTAGCGGGCTAAGCACAGATACGCAGTATTTT. It yields the protein CSVEGGSGLSTDTQYF.

This clonotype was detected ten times or more. The chain uses TRBV10-3 and TRBJ1-2, with TRBD1 as a possible D gene (5 bases). V dropped 5 bases and J dropped 5 bases, with 9 bases sitting between them. CDR1 is ENHRY and CDR2 is SYGVKD in the germline V gene. The CDR3 contains 12 residues. In DNA form, the CDR3 reads TGTGCCATCAGTTCCGGGGCTTATGGCTACACCTTC. Protein product: CAISSGAYGYTF.

The chain carries TRBV15 and TRBJ1-2; 9 bases are shared with TRBD1. V gave up 0 bases and J gave up 5 bases; unmatched junction bases: 4. The CDR3 spans 15 residues. Germline CDR1 is LNHNV and CDR2 is YYDKDF (reference sequence). CDR3 protein: CATSRDLGQGYGYTF. The DNA of the CDR3 is TGTGCCACCAGCAGAGATTTGGGACAGGGATATGGCTACACCTTC.

V and J are TRBV12-3 or TRBV12-4 and TRBJ2-6, with 8 bases matching TRBD1. CDR3 size: 18 residues. V was clipped by 6 bases and J by 2 bases; unmatched bases: 12. CDR3 bases: TGTGCCAGCAGCCGAGAGACAGGGGTCTTAACTGGGGCCAACGTCCTGACTTTC. Its protein product is CASSRETGVLTGANVLTF.

In its sample, this clonotype was seen many times. The V gene is TRBV12-3 or TRBV12-4, the J gene TRBJ1-1, with D unclear. There are 15 residues in the CDR3. With 5 bases removed from V and 3 bases from J, the gap between germline ends came to 16 bases. The CDR3 DNA is TGTGCCAGCAGTCCCGTCCATGGCTCGGACACTGAAGCTTTCTTT. Amino acids: CASSPVHGSDTEAFF.

V is TRBV24-1 and J is TRBJ1-3; no clear D gene. Germline lookup yields CDR1 KGHDR and CDR2 SFDVKD. Between the trimmed V and J ends, which lost 6 bases and 4 bases, there was a span of 6 bases. This CDR3 is 12 amino acids long. CDR3 residues: CATSNQGNTIYF. CDR3 sequence (DNA): TGTGCCACCAGTAATCAAGGAAACACCATATATTTT.

The chain's CDR3 is CASSPGTGQSQPQHF. DNA of the CDR3: TGTGCCAGCAGCCCCGGGACAGGGCAGAGTCAGCCCCAGCATTTT. V is TRBV12-3 or TRBV12-4 and J is TRBJ1-5, with 9 nucleotides matching TRBD1. Losses at the gene ends were 6 bases for V and 6 bases for J; bases not matched to a gene: 9. This CDR3 has 15 residues.

The chain has TRBV14 and TRBJ2-1, with D possibly TRBD2 on 6 matching bases. The germline V and J ends were trimmed by 4 bases and 4 bases, with 17 bases remaining between them. The CDR3 spans 16 residues. Germline loops: CDR1 SGHDN, CDR2 FVKESK. The CDR3 DNA is TGTGCCAGCAGCCGTAGAGCGGGCGCGGATTACAATGAGCAGTTCTTC. It codes for CASSRRAGADYNEQFF.

As regards this clonotype: No conserved phenylalanine or tryptophan ends this CDR3, so it is likely a read error. This chain uses TRBV2 with TRBJ2-3, with D hard to call. V gave up 3 bases and J gave up 0 bases, with 7 bases separating them. CDR3 size: 14 residues. Looked up from germline, CDR1 is SNHLY and CDR2 is FYNNEI. The CDR3 loop is CASSEQVSTDTQYS. Here the CDR3 DNA reads TGTGCCAGCAGTGAGCAAGTTAGCACAGATACGCAGTATTCT.

The chain recombines TRBV30 with TRBJ1-1; the D is unclear. Trimming took off 7 bases at V and 3 bases at J, with 12 bases between the two ends. The germline V gene has CDR1 GTSNPN and CDR2 SVGIG (reference sequence). The CDR3 has 12 residues. Here the CDR3 reads CAFLHWDTEAFF. The CDR3 bases are TGTGCCTTCCTTCACTGGGACACTGAAGCTTTCTTT.

The gene calls are TRBV6-1 and TRBJ2-7, with a possible D match to TRBD2 (6 bases). The CDR3 contains 15 residues. Per the germline V gene, CDR1 is MNHNS and CDR2 is SASEGT. Trimming left V 6 bases short and J 2 bases short, with 17 bases between. The CDR3 region is CASRRNSGSTYEQYV. CDR3 in DNA: TGTGCCAGCAGGAGGAATAGCGGATCGACCTACGAGCAGTACGTC.

This clonotype was seen a handful of times. The chain links TRBV4-1 to TRBJ2-1; the D gene is possibly TRBD2 (6 bases). The CDR3 is 15 amino acids. V was shortened by 3 bases and J by 5 bases, with 14 bases between the two germline ends. The germline V gene has CDR1 MGHRA and CDR2 YSYEKL. The CDR3 spells CASSHQMGGNNEQFF. The CDR3 DNA follows: TGCGCCAGCAGCCACCAGATGGGCGGGAACAATGAGCAGTTCTTC.

This clonotype has a handful of counts. The CDR3 reads CASSQDPPGGGTDTQYF. The CDR3 DNA sequence: TGTGCCAGCAGCCAAGACCCCCCGGGGGGAGGCACAGATACGCAGTATTTT. The rearrangement joins TRBV3-1 to TRBJ2-3; 7 nucleotides align to TRBD2. Germline CDR1 LGHDT, CDR2 YNNKEL (reference sequence). Losses at the gene ends were 0 bases for V and 1 base for J; bases not matched to a gene: 7. The CDR3 covers 17 residues.

The chain joins TRBV7-9 to TRBJ2-7; TRBD2 is a possible D gene (6 bases). The CDR3 extends over 11 amino acids. The germline CDR1 and CDR2 sequences are SEHNR and FQNEAQ (reference sequence). V was cut by 5 bases and J by 7 bases, with 9 bases left in between. CDR3 sequence reads: CASSPGLEQYV. The CDR3 DNA reads TGTGCCAGCAGCCCCGGACTAGAGCAGTACGTC.

This clonotype was counted a few times. DNA of the CDR3: TGCGCCAGCAGCTGGGGACTCGAAGGCGGCTACACCTTC. This codes for CASSWGLEGGYTF. This rearrangement joins TRBV5-1 to TRBJ1-2, with D perhaps TRBD1 (5 bases). V gave up 3 bases and J gave up 8 bases, with 14 bases separating them. This CDR3 is built from 13 residues. Germline CDR1 is SGHRS and CDR2 is YFSETQ.

The chain joins TRBV7-9 to TRBJ1-1, with 8 bases lining up with TRBD1. Germline V gene sequence: CDR1 SEHNR, CDR2 FQNEAQ (reference sequence). V was pared by 10 bases and J by 3 bases, with 10 bases of the junction left unmatched. This CDR3 contains 14 residues. CDR3 sequence (DNA): TGTGCCACCTCGGGGGACAGGCGCCACACTGAAGCTTTCTTT. The encoded protein is CATSGDRRHTEAFF.

This rearrangement joins TRBV3-1 to TRBJ2-5, with 7 bases lining up with TRBD2. In germline, CDR1 is LGHDT, CDR2 YNNKEL (reference sequence). V was pared by 1 base and J by 5 bases, with 10 bases of the junction left unmatched. The CDR3 totals 16 residues. CDR3 DNA sequence: TGTGCCAGCAGCCAAGCTCCTAGCGGAGCGGGGGAGACCCAGTACTTC. This encodes CASSQAPSGAGETQYF.